The sequence of this T cell receptor beta chain was determined in a study of blood T cell repertoires in COVID-19. The wider study: Material from acute and convalescent COVID-19 was sourced from the United States, Italy and Spain.

TCRdb's table, derived via immunoSEQ multiplex PCR, lists solely in-frame clones and lacks some. The repertoire includes around 57,000 clones, approximately 79% of them detected once, and less than 7% sits in the top ten. Sequenced material: peripheral blood. This sequence originates from a woman in her 70s with acute or convalescent COVID-19.

CDR3 sequence: CAIRQHGQGLFQNYEQYF. For the CDR3, the DNA is TGTGCCATCAGGCAACACGGACAGGGGTTGTTCCAAAACTACGAGCAGTACTTC. This chain links TRBV10-3 with TRBJ2-7; 9 nucleotides match TRBD1. The CDR3 has 18 residues. After removal of 6 bases from V and 3 bases from J, the junction contained 18 bases not matched to a gene. The germline CDR1 and CDR2 sequences are ENHRY and SYGVKD.